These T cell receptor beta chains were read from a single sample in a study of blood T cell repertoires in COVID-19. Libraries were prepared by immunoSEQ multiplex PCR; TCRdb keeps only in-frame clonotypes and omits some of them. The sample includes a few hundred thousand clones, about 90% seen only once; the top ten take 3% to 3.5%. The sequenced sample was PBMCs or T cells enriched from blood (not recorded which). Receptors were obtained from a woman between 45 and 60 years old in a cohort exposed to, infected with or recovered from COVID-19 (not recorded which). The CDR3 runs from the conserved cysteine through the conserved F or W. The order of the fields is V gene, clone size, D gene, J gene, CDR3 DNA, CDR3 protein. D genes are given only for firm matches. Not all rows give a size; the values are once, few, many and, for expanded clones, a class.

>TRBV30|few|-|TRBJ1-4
TGTGCCTGGAGTAGGGACAACAATGAAAAACTGTTTTTT
CAWSRDNNEKLFF
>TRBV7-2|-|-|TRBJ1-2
TGTGCCAGCAGCTTAGTGATGAGTAACTATGGCTACACCTTC
CASSLVMSNYGYTF
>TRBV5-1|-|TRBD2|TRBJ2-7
TGCGCCAGCAGCCCCGGGACTATCGCGAGCGAGCAGTACTTC
CASSPGTIASEQYF
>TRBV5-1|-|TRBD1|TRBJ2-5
TGCGCCAGCAGCTTGGGACAGGGGTCAGAGACCCAGTACTTC
CASSLGQGSETQYF
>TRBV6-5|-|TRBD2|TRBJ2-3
TGTGCCAGCCTTCGGATAGCGGGGGACACAGATACGCAGTATTTT
CASLRIAGDTDTQYF
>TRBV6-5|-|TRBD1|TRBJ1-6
TGTGCCAGCAGTTGGGGACAGCCGTATAATTCACCCCTCCACTTT
CASSWGQPYNSPLHF
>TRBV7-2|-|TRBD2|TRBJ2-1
TGTGCCAGCAGCTACAGCCCGGGGGGCTCCTACAATGAGCAGTTCTTC
CASSYSPGGSYNEQFF
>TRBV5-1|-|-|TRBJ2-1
TGCGCCAGCAGCTTGAAAACGGGGGTTTACAATGAGCAGTTCTTC
CASSLKTGVYNEQFF
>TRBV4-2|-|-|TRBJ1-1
TGTGCCAGCAGCCTGGGCCCGACAGACAACACTGAAGCTTTCTTT
CASSLGPTDNTEAFF
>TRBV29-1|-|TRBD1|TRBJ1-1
TGCAGCGTTGGGGTTGGGACAGCCACTGAAGCTTTCTTT
CSVGVGTATEAFF
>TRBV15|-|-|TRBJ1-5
TGTGCCACCAGAACCGGGGGGGGTAATCAGCCCCAGCATTTT
CATRTGGGNQPQHF
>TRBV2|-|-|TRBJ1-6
TGTGCCAGCAGCATATCCCGGGTGACCATACCCTATAATTCACCCCTCCACTTT
CASSISRVTIPYNSPLHF
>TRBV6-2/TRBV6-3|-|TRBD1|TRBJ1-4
TGTGCCAGCAGCGGACAGGGGACTACTAATGAAAAACTGTTTTTT
CASSGQGTTNEKLFF
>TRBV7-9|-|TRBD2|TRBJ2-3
TGTGCCCAGGAGGGACTAGGCCAAGATACGCAGTATTTT
CAQEGLGQDTQYF
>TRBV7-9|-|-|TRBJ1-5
TGTGCCAGCAGCACGAGCTCCTCCCGCCGCGCTAAAGATAATCAGCCCCAGCATTTT
CASSTSSSRRAKDNQPQHF
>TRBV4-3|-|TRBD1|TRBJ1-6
TGCGCCAGCAGCCAGAGGGTAGGACAGGGCGGTAATTCACCCCTCCACTTT
CASSQRVGQGGNSPLHF
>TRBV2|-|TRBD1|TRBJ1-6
TGTGCCAGCAGAGTAGGGACAGAGAATTCACCCCTCCACTTT
CASRVGTENSPLHF
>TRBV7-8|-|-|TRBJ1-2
TGTGCCAGCAGCTTAGGTGCGGGGGGCTTTTCGGGCTACACCTTC
CASSLGAGGFSGYTF
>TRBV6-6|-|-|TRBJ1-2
TGTGCCAGCAGTTACAATGGACAGACTAACTATGGCTACACCTTC
CASSYNGQTNYGYTF
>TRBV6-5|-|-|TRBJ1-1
TGTGCCAGCAGTTACGCGGGAGGAGACACTGAAGCTTTCTTT
CASSYAGGDTEAFF
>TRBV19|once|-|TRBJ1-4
TGTGCCAGTAGTAACAGGGTTGGTAATGAAAAACTGTTTTTT
CASSNRVGNEKLFF
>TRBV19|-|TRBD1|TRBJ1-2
TGTGCCAGTAGTAACCAAATTACGGACAGGAACTATGGCTACACCTTC
CASSNQITDRNYGYTF
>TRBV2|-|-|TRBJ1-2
TGTGCCAGCAGTGAATTGCGGGCGGGGGACGTTGGCTACACCTTC
CASSELRAGDVGYTF
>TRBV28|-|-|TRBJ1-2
TGTGCCAGCAGTTTAGTCAGCCAGGGGAACTATGGCTACACCTTC
CASSLVSQGNYGYTF
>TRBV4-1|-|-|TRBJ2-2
TGCGCCAGCAGCCACCCGACCACTCGCGGCGGGGAGCTGTTTTTT
CASSHPTTRGGELFF
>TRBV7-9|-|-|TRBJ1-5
TGTGCCAGCAGCTTCGTCGGGGGTCAGCCCCAGCATTTT
CASSFVGGQPQHF
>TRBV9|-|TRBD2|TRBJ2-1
TGTGCCAGCAGCGTCGACCCGGGACTAGGGTTCGATTATGAGCAGTTCTTC
CASSVDPGLGFDYEQFF